This entry concerns a single TCR beta chain. Antigen: not known. With a J-beta primer mix and a sample-barcoded 5' primer, a second PCR ran roughly 6 to 12 cycles. A single record per CDR3 protein comes from TCRdb applying MiXCR to the 5' RACE reads. The sample consists of fewer than 2,000,000 distinct CDR3 sequences, around 42% of them appearing once. This specimen belongs to a study of blood T cells in healthy people across ages. This CDR3 has 15 residues. The trim removed 6 bases at V and 11 bases at J, leaving 18 bases unmatched. The germline CDR1 and CDR2 sequences are ENHRY and SYGVKD. The study's findings and limits: Any changes in expanded clonotypes were possibly confounded, as donor CMV status remained unknown.

V gene TRBV10-3 combines with J gene TRBJ2-5, with TRBD1 matching over 7 bases. The sequenced material came from blood. The TCR comes from a human donor in good health. CDR3 nucleotides: TGTGCCATCAGAGATACGGGACAGATTGGGTGGGAGCAGTACTTC. It specifies CAIRDTGQIGWEQYF.